The 18 T cell receptor beta chains below were found in one sample sequenced in a study of blood T cell repertoires in COVID-19. TCRdb's table, derived via immunoSEQ multiplex PCR, lists solely in-frame clones and lacks some. The sample includes approximately 15,000 clones, approximately 88% of them seen just once. Sequences were obtained from peripheral blood. All receptors derive from a man aged 60 to 69 with acute or convalescent COVID-19.

The CDR3 DNA sequence: TGTGCCAGCTCATCGGACGGGGGGGCTCGAGGCGAGCAGTACTTC. It translates to CASSSDGGARGEQYF. V usage is TRBV18 and J usage is TRBJ2-7; 8 bases map to TRBD2. Germline V gene lookup returns CDR1 KGHSH and CDR2 LQKENI. The V gene end was trimmed by 5 bases and the J gene end by 6 bases; junction bases not matched to a gene: 12. The CDR3 length is 15 residues. The full variable domain, rest sourced from reference TRBV18 and TRBJ2-7, is NAGVMQNPRHLVRRRGQEARLRCSPMKGHSHVYWYRQLPEEGLKFMVYLQKENIIDESGMPKERFSAEFPKEGPSILRIQQVVRGDSAAYFCASSSDGGARGEQYFGPGTRLTVT.

This clone was seen a handful of times. V and J are TRBV19 and TRBJ1-5, with 8 bases identical to TRBD1. The CDR3 spans 16 residues. The germline V gene encodes CDR1 LNHDA and CDR2 SQIVND (reference sequence). Germline trimming cut 3 bases from V and 6 bases from J; bases unmatched to any gene: 10. The CDR3 DNA reads as TGTGCCAGTAGTATCGCGGTTGGACAGGGAGGTCAGCCCCAGCATTTT. This encodes CASSIAVGQGGQPQHF.

The chain is built from TRBV9 and TRBJ2-5; D might be TRBD2 (6 bases). Germline CDR1 and CDR2: SGDLS and YYNGEE. CDR3 length equals 16 residues. V was cut by 4 bases and J by 3 bases, with 19 bases left in between. The CDR3 nucleotides read TGTGCCAGCAGCCTCGAAGGGGACTCTTCGGAAGAGACCCAGTACTTC. Protein product: CASSLEGDSSEETQYF.

This chain joins TRBV4-1 and TRBJ2-3, with D unresolved. There are 17 residues in the CDR3. The V end lost 4 bases, the J end lost 1 base, and 18 bases lay between the germline ends. Germline V CDR1 and CDR2: MGHRA, YSYEKL. CDR3 DNA: TGCGCCAGCAGCCTCGCCAACCCCTCGAGTGGCACAGATACGCAGTATTTT. It is translated as CASSLANPSSGTDTQYF.

The chain is built from TRBV2 and TRBJ2-3; D uncertain. Trimming pared 5 bases from V and 3 bases from J, leaving 3 bases between. This CDR3 region has 11 residues. Germline assignment: CDR1 SNHLY and CDR2 FYNNEI. The CDR3 DNA reads as TGTGCCAGCAGTCTAACAGATACGCAGTATTTT. Translation: CASSLTDTQYF.

This clone has more than one count but fewer than ten. This chain joins TRBV7-9 and TRBJ1-2; 7 nucleotides align to TRBD1. Germline loops: CDR1 SEHNR, CDR2 FQNEAQ (reference sequence). J lost 5 bases, V lost 5 bases, and 11 bases had no gene match. This CDR3 contains 15 residues. Here the CDR3 DNA reads TGTGCCAGCAGCCCCGGACAGGCCTTACCTTATGGCTACACCTTC. Amino acids: CASSPGQALPYGYTF.

The V call is TRBV5-1, the J call TRBJ2-3; D is unclear. Trimming cost V 4 bases and J 12 bases, with 18 bases left between them. This CDR3 comprises 13 residues. The germline gives CDR1 SGHRS, CDR2 YFSETQ. The CDR3 loop is CASSPDNYHDQYF. CDR3 DNA: TGCGCCAGCAGCCCGGATAACTACCATGATCAGTATTTT.

The chain links TRBV30 to TRBJ1-5; TRBD1 might be the D (6 bases). The CDR3 totals 17 residues. V lost 7 bases to trimming and J lost 3 bases, with 25 bases between them. Germline CDR1 reads GTSNPN; CDR2 reads SVGIG (reference sequence). CDR3 bases: TGTGCCTACCAGGCGGGGGTACAGGGCACGACCAATCAGCCCCAGCATTTT. It specifies CAYQAGVQGTTNQPQHF.

This clone was recorded once. The chain combines TRBV2 with TRBJ2-2; 8 bases map to TRBD1. CDR1 is SNHLY and CDR2 is FYNNEI in the germline V gene. The V segment lost 4 bases and the J segment 2 bases; nucleotides outside the gene matches: 3. The CDR3 contains 15 residues. CDR3 sequence (DNA): TGTGCCAGCAGTGTACAGGGGGGTAACACCGGGGAGCTGTTTTTT. Encoded protein: CASSVQGGNTGELFF.

The rearrangement uses TRBV12-3 or TRBV12-4 and TRBJ1-5, with D possibly TRBD1 on 5 matching bases. Trimming left V 5 bases short and J 8 bases short, with 13 bases between. CDR3 size: 13 residues. DNA for the CDR3: TGTGCCAGCAGTCGGGGGAGGGAGGAGCCCCAGCATTTT. Its protein product is CASSRGREEPQHF.

The chain joins TRBV10-1 to TRBJ1-4; 9 bases map to TRBD1. Germline V CDR1 and CDR2: WNHNN, SYGVQD (reference sequence). After removal of 5 bases from V and 4 bases from J, the junction contained 5 bases not matched to a gene. This CDR3 has 15 amino acids. CDR3 protein: CASSTGGGYNEKLFF. CDR3 nucleotides: TGCGCCAGCAGTACAGGGGGCGGCTATAATGAAAAACTGTTTTTT.

The chain couples TRBV7-6 to TRBJ1-5; D gene ambiguous. Per germline, CDR1 SGHVS and CDR2 FNYEAQ. CDR3 size: 18 residues. V lost 7 bases and J lost 1, with 23 bases in between. In DNA, the CDR3 is TGTGCCAGCACCTCCTCGGGAGGGTGCGACGAGAGCAATCAGCCCCAGCATTTT. It translates to CASTSSGGCDESNQPQHF. Variable domain in full (rest from reference TRBV7-6 and TRBJ1-5): GAGVSQSPRYKVTKRGQDVALRCDPISGHVSLYWYRQALGQGPEFLTYFNYEAQQDKSGLPNDRFSAERPEGSISTLTIQRTEQRDSAMYRCASTSSGGCDESNQPQHFGDGTRLSIL.

The chain couples TRBV3-1 (or the pseudogene TRBV3-2) to TRBJ1-6; D unresolved. The CDR3 sequence is 14 residues long. The germline V and J ends were trimmed by 0 bases and 7 bases, with 7 bases remaining between them. Germline CDR1 reads LGHDT; CDR2 reads YNNKEL (reference sequence). CDR3 nucleotide sequence: TGTGCCAGCAGCCAAGATCTAGGAAATTCACCCCTCCACTTT. This sequence encodes CASSQDLGNSPLHF.

V and J are TRBV3-1 (or the pseudogene TRBV3-2) and TRBJ2-4, with a tentative D call TRBD2 (6 bases). CDR1 and CDR2 from the germline V gene are LGHDT and YNNKEL (reference sequence). This CDR3 is 18 amino acids long. V lost 0 bases to trimming and J lost 0 bases, with 15 bases between them. The CDR3 region is CASSQEGTLLLAKNIQYF. The CDR3 region has the DNA TGTGCCAGCAGCCAAGAAGGGACTTTGCTTCTAGCCAAAAACATTCAGTACTTC.

CDR3 sequence reads: CASSFGGRETQYF. The CDR3 coding sequence is TGTGCCAGCAGCTTTGGGGGCCGAGAGACCCAGTACTTC. The chain has TRBV11-3 and TRBJ2-5, with D perhaps TRBD1 (6 bases). The CDR3 runs 13 residues. Germline CDR1 SGHNT, CDR2 YENEEA. V was cut by 3 bases and J by 4 bases, with 9 bases left in between.

This clone was picked up one time. This chain joins TRBV6-5 and TRBJ1-2, with D possibly TRBD1 on 6 matching bases. The CDR3 has 13 amino acids. The ends were cut back, 6 bases at V and 5 bases at J, with 13 bases in the middle. Germline V lookup: CDR1 MNHEY, CDR2 SVGAGI. CDR3 sequence reads: CASRDRASYGYTF. CDR3 nucleotides: TGTGCCAGCAGGGACAGAGCCTCTTATGGCTACACCTTC.

DNA of the CDR3: TGTGCCAGCCACCTTAGTCTCGGGGAGACCCAGTACTTC. This translates into CASHLSLGETQYF. This sequence joins TRBV6-4 and TRBJ2-5; D is ambiguous. There are 13 residues in the CDR3. V lost 8 bases and J lost 5, with 15 bases in between. In germline, CDR1 is MRHNA, CDR2 SNTAGT.

The chain uses TRBV28 and TRBJ1-2; the D gene is possibly TRBD1 (5 bases). The CDR3 extends over 14 amino acids. In germline, CDR1 is MDHEN, CDR2 SYDVKM. The germline V and J ends were trimmed by 7 bases and 1 base, with 13 bases remaining between them. CDR3 coding DNA: TGTGCCAGCACGGGGGGAGGGTATAACTATGGCTACACCTTC. It codes for CASTGGGYNYGYTF.